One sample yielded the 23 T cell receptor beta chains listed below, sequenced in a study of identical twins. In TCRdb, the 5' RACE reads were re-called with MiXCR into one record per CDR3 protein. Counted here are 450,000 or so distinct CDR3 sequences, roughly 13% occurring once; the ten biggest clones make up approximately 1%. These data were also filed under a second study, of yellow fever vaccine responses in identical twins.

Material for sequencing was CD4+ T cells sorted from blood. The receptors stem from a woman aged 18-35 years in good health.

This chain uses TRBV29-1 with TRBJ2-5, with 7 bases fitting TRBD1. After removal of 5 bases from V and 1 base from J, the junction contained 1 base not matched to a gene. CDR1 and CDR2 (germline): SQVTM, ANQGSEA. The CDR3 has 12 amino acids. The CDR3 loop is CSVWTGQETQYF. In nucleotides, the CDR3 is TGCAGCGTTTGGACAGGCCAAGAGACCCAGTACTTC. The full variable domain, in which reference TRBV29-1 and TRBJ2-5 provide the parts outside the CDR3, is SAVISQKPSRDICQRGTSLTIQCQVDSQVTMMFWYRQQPGQSLTLIATANQGSEATYESGFVIDKFPISRPNLTFSTLTVSNMSPEDSSIYLCSVWTGQETQYFGPGTRLLVL.

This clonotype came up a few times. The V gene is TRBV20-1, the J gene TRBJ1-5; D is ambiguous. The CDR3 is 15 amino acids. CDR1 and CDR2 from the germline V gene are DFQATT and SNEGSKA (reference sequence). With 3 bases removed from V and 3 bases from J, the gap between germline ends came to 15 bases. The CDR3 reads CSARIGDLVNQPQHF. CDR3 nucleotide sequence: TGCAGTGCTAGGATCGGGGATCTAGTCAATCAGCCCCAGCATTTT.

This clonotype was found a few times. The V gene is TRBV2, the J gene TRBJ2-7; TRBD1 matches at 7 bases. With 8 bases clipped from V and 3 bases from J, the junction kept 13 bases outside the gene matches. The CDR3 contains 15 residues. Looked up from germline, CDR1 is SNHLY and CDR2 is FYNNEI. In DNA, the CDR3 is TGTGCCAGCGAGCAACCCGGGACAGCAAACTACGAGCAGTACTTC. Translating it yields CASEQPGTANYEQYF.

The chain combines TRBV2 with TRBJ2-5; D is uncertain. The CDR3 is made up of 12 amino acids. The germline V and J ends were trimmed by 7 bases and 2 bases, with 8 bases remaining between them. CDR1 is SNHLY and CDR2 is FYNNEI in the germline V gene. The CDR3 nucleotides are TGTGCCAGCAAGGCCCCACAAGAGACCCAGTACTTC. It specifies CASKAPQETQYF. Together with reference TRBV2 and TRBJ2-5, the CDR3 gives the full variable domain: EPEVTQTPSHQVTQMGQEVILRCVPISNHLYFYWYRQILGQKVEFLVSFYNNEISEKSEIFDDQFSVERPDGSNFTLKIRSTKLEDSAMYFCASKAPQETQYFGPGTRLLVL.

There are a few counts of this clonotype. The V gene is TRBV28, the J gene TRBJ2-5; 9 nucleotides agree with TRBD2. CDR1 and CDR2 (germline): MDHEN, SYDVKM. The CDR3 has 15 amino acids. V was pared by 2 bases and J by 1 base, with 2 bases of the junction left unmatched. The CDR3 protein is CASSLSGGLQETQYF. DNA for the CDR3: TGTGCCAGCAGTTTAAGCGGGGGGCTCCAAGAGACCCAGTACTTC.

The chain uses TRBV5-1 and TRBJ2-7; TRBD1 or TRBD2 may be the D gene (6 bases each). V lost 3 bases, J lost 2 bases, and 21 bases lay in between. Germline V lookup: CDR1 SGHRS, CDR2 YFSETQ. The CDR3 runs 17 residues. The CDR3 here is CASSSTFGRGRAYEQYF. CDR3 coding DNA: TGCGCCAGCAGCTCCACTTTTGGACGGGGGCGAGCCTACGAGCAGTACTTC.

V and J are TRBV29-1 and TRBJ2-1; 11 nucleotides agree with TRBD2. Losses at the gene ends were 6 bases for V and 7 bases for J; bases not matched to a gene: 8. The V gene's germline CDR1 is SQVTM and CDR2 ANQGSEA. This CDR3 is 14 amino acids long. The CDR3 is CSVHSGRARNEQFF. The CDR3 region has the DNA TGCAGCGTCCATAGCGGGAGGGCTAGAAATGAGCAGTTCTTC.

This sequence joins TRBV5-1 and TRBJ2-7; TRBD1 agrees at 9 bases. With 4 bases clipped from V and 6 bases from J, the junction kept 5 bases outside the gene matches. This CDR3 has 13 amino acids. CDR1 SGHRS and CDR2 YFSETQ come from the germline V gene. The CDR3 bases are TGCGCCAGCAGCCGGGACAGGGACCGCGAGCAGTACTTC. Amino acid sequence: CASSRDRDREQYF.

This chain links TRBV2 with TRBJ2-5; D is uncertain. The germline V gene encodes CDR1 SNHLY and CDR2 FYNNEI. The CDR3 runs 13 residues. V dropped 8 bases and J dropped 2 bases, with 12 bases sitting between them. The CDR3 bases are TGTGCCAGCTTGGATCTATTACAAGAGACCCAGTACTTC. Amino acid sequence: CASLDLLQETQYF.

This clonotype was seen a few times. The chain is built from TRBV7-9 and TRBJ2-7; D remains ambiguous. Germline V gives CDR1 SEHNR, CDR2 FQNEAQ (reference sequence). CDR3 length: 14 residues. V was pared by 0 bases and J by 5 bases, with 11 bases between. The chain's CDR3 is CASSLAGTGNEQYF. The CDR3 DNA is TGTGCCAGCAGCTTAGCTGGTACCGGAAACGAGCAGTACTTC.

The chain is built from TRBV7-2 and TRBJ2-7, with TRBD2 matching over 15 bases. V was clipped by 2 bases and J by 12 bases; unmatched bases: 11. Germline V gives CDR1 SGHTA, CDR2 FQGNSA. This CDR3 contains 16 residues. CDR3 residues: CASSLKPGLAGGPRYF. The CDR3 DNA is TGTGCCAGCAGCTTAAAGCCCGGACTAGCGGGGGGGCCTCGGTACTTC.

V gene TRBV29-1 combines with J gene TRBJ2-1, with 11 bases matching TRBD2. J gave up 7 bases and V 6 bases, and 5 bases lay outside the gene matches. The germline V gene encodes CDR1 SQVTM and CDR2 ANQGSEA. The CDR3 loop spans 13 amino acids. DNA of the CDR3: TGCAGCGTGGGGACTAGCGGACCAAATGAGCAGTTCTTC. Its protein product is CSVGTSGPNEQFF.

Here the CDR3 reads CASSDSIGVPIEAFF. CDR3 DNA: TGTGCCAGCAGTGACTCGATTGGGGTGCCCATTGAAGCTTTCTTT. The J gene is TRBJ1-1, the V gene TRBV6-4; D is undetermined. This CDR3 spans 15 amino acids. Germline-derived CDR1 and CDR2 are MRHNA and SNTAGT. Trimming left V 0 bases short and J 7 bases short, with 15 bases between.

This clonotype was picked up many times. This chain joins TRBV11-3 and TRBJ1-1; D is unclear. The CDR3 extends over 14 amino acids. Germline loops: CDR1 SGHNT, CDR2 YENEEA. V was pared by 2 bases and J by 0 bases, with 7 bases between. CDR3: CASSLTQLNTEAFF. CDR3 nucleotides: TGTGCCAGCAGCTTAACCCAGCTGAACACTGAAGCTTTCTTT.

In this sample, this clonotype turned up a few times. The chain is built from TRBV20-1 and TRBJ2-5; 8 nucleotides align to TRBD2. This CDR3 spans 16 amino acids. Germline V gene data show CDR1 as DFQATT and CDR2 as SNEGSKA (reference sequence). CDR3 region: CSALSMLAGPQETQYF. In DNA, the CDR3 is TGCAGCGCCTTGAGTATGTTAGCGGGGCCTCAGGAGACCCAGTACTTC.

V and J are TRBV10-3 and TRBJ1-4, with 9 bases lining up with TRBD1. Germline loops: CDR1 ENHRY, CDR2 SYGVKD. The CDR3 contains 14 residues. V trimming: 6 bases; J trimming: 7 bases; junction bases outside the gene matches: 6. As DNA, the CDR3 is TGTGCCATCAGACCGGGACAGGGCGTTGAAAAACTGTTTTTT. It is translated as CAIRPGQGVEKLFF.

Here the CDR3 reads CSVKVAGGIYEQYF. The CDR3 DNA follows: TGCAGCGTCAAGGTTGCGGGGGGGATCTACGAGCAGTACTTC. This chain joins TRBV29-1 and TRBJ2-7; TRBD2 aligns across 9 bases. Germline CDR1 SQVTM, CDR2 ANQGSEA. Unmatched junction bases numbered 9, after V lost 6 bases and J lost 3 bases. The CDR3 loop spans 14 amino acids.

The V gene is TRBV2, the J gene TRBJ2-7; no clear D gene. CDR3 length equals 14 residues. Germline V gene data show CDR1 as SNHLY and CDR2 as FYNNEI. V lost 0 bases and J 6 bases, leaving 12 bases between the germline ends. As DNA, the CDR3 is TGTGCCAGCAGTGAAGCGCTGTCATCGCTCGAGCAGTACTTC. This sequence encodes CASSEALSSLEQYF.

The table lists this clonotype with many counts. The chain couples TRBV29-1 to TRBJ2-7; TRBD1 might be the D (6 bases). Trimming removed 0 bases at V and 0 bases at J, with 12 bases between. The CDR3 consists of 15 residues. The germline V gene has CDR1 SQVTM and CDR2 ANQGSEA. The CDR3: CSVEDRTVSSYEQYF. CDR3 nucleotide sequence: TGCAGCGTTGAAGATAGGACAGTAAGCTCCTACGAGCAGTACTTC.

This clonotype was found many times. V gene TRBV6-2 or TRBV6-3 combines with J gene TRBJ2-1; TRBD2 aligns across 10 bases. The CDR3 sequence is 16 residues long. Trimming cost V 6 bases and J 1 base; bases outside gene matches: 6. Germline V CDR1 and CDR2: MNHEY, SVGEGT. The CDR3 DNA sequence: TGTGCCAGCAGCCGAGCTAGCGGGGGATCCTACAATGAGCAGTTCTTC. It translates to CASSRASGGSYNEQFF.

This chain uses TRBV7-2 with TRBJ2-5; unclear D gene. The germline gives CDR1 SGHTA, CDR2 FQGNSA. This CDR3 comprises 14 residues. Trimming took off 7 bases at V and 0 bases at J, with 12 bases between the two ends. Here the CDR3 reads CASKPTSHQETQYF. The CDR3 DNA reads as TGTGCCAGCAAACCCACTTCCCACCAAGAGACCCAGTACTTC.

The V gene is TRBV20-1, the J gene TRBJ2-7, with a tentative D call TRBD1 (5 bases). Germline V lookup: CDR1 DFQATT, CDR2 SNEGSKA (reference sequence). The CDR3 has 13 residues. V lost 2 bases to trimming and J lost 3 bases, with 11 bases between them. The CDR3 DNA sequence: TGCAGTGCTAGACACAGGCAGAACTACGAGCAGTACTTC. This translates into CSARHRQNYEQYF.

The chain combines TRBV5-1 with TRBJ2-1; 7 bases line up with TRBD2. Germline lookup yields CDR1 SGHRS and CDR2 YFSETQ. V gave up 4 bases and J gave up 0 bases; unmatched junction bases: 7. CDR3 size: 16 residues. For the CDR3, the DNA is TGCGCCAGCAGCCGCCAGCGGGGCGGCTCCTACAATGAGCAGTTCTTC. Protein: CASSRQRGGSYNEQFF.